This T cell receptor beta chain was documented in a study of CD8+CD57+ T cells in acquired aplastic anemia. CDR1 is SGHAT and CDR2 is FQNNGV in the germline V gene. V gave up 7 bases and J gave up 0 bases, with 24 bases separating them. The CDR3 consists of 18 residues. It was patients with CD8+CD57+ cell expansion by flow cytometry who were chosen for sequencing. Using genomic DNA as the template, TCR beta VDJ and CDR3 profiling was carried out. TCRdb reprocessed the reads via MiXCR and lists one record per CDR3 protein. This table has some 160,000 distinct CDR3 sequences, 40% to 55% appearing once. This clonotype was detected a few times.

This clonotype was sampled from a human donor with aplastic anemia. Material for sequencing was sorted CD4+, CD8+, or CD8+CD57+ T cells (not recorded which) from PBMCs. The chain employs TRBV11-2 and TRBJ2-5; the D gene is possibly TRBD2 (6 bases). CDR3 sequence: CASTSTGVPSTNQETQYF. The CDR3, as DNA: TGTGCCAGCACATCTACGGGAGTCCCCTCCACGAACCAAGAGACCCAGTACTTC.